This T cell receptor (beta chain) appears in the sequencing data of a study of identical twins. TCRdb re-called the 5' RACE reads with MiXCR, one entry per CDR3 protein. The sample comprises about 530,000 distinct CDR3 sequences, 20% to 25% of which are singletons, and about 0.48% rests with the top ten. This CDR3 spans 14 amino acids. Germline CDR1 reads DFQATT; CDR2 reads SNEGSKA (reference sequence). V gave up 3 bases and J gave up 4 bases, with 16 bases separating them. These data are also associated with another study on yellow fever vaccine responses in identical twins.

This clonotype originated in a woman between 18 and 29 years old in good health. The rearrangement links TRBV20-1 to TRBJ2-7; D could derive from TRBD1 or TRBD2 (5 bases each). The source material was CD4+ T cells sorted from blood. In nucleotides, the CDR3 is TGCAGTGCTAGGAGGGACGATGGGCGGTACGAGCAGTACGTC. This codes for CSARRDDGRYEQYV.